Following are 19 T cell receptor beta chains from one sample sequenced in a study of PD-1 blockade in mismatch repair-deficient tumors. Libraries were prepared by immunoSEQ multiplex PCR; TCRdb keeps only in-frame clonotypes and omits some of them. The table has roughly 45,000 clones, 65% to 80% seen once. Source: PBMCs, taken before pembrolizumab treatment. Receptors originate from an adult with mismatch repair-deficient cancer.

This chain links TRBV4-3 with TRBJ2-5; D might be TRBD1 (5 bases). The ends were cut back, 1 base at V and 3 bases at J, with 12 bases in the middle. The CDR3 totals 15 residues. Germline-derived CDR1 and CDR2 are LGHNA and YSLEER. As DNA, the CDR3 is TGCGCCAGCAGCCAAGCAGGGATTAAAGAAGAGACCCAGTACTTC. Encoded protein: CASSQAGIKEETQYF.

V is TRBV6-6 and J is TRBJ2-7; TRBD1 aligns across 7 bases. V lost 6 bases to trimming and J lost 4 bases; unmatched junction nucleotides: 3. The V gene's germline CDR1 is MNHNY and CDR2 SVGAGI (reference sequence). The CDR3 consists of 12 residues. The CDR3, as DNA: TGTGCCAGCAGCCGACAGGGATACGAGCAGTACTTC. This encodes CASSRQGYEQYF.

The genes are TRBV6-5 and TRBJ2-4; 7 nucleotides align to TRBD2. The germline V gene has CDR1 MNHEY and CDR2 SVGAGI. V shed 2 bases, J shed 6 bases, and the junction held 10 bases outside the gene matches. This CDR3 contains 16 residues. CDR3 nucleotides: TGTGCCAGCAGTTACAGTGGGGCTAGCGGTTCAAACATTCAGTACTTC. Protein sequence: CASSYSGASGSNIQYF.

For the CDR3, the DNA is TGTGCCAGCAGTTCAAACCGGGGGGCGATGGAGACCCAGTACTTC. Translation: CASSSNRGAMETQYF. The J gene is TRBJ2-5, the V gene TRBV6-6; perhaps TRBD2 as D (7 bases). Trimming took 4 bases from V and 5 from J, leaving 17 bases between them. The CDR3 sequence is 15 residues long. From germline, CDR1 is MNHNY and CDR2 SVGAGI (reference sequence).

This CDR3 is CASSPPGQLTYGYTF. In nucleotides, the CDR3 is TGTGCCAGCAGCCCTCCGGGACAGCTGACCTATGGCTACACCTTC. This rearrangement joins TRBV7-9 to TRBJ1-2, with 7 bases matching TRBD1. Trimming at V came to 5 bases and at J to 4 bases, leaving 10 bases not matched to a gene. From germline, CDR1 is SEHNR and CDR2 FQNEAQ (reference sequence). The CDR3 loop spans 15 amino acids.

The rearrangement joins TRBV2 to TRBJ2-2; 7 bases are a match to TRBD2. The germline V gene encodes CDR1 SNHLY and CDR2 FYNNEI. This CDR3 comprises 13 residues. V lost 5 bases and J lost 4; bases outside the gene matches: 1. The CDR3 DNA reads as TGTGCCAGCAGTACTAGCGCCACCGGGGAGCTGTTTTTT. It translates to CASSTSATGELFF.

The V and J genes are TRBV5-6 and TRBJ1-5; D perhaps matches TRBD1 (5 bases). CDR1 is SGHDT, CDR2 YYEEEE, per germline. Trimming removed 4 bases from V and 4 bases from J, with 12 bases in between. CDR3 size: 14 residues. DNA for the CDR3: TGTGCCAGCAGCCCTCAGGGAGTAAATCAGCCCCAGCATTTT. Amino acid sequence: CASSPQGVNQPQHF.

The chain joins TRBV29-1 to TRBJ2-1; D assignment may be TRBD1 or TRBD2 (5 bases each). The V gene's germline CDR1 is SQVTM and CDR2 ANQGSEA. The V and J ends lost 2 bases and 9 bases respectively, with 8 bases between them. The CDR3 is 11 residues long. CDR3 residues: CSVERGGEQFF. The CDR3 DNA is TGCAGCGTTGAACGGGGCGGTGAGCAGTTCTTC.

The chain links TRBV9 to TRBJ2-3; TRBD2 is a possible D gene (5 bases). The V gene lost 0 bases and the J gene lost 0 bases, with 8 bases spanning the gap. Per germline, CDR1 SGDLS and CDR2 YYNGEE. The CDR3 consists of 15 residues. The CDR3 is CASSVDRTSTDTQYF. CDR3 bases: TGTGCCAGCAGCGTAGATCGGACTAGCACAGATACGCAGTATTTT.

The chain carries TRBV11-3 and TRBJ2-7, with 11 bases identical to TRBD2. The CDR3 consists of 15 residues. Losses at the gene ends were 0 bases for V and 3 bases for J; bases not matched to a gene: 1. CDR1 SGHNT and CDR2 YENEEA come from the germline V gene. The CDR3 loop is CASSLELAGDYEQYF. In DNA form, the CDR3 reads TGTGCCAGCAGCTTAGAACTAGCGGGAGACTACGAGCAGTACTTC.

The chain has TRBV30 and TRBJ2-5; 7 nucleotides match TRBD2. Trimming cost V 2 bases and J 9 bases; bases outside gene matches: 9. The CDR3 has 13 amino acids. Germline CDR1 reads GTSNPN; CDR2 reads SVGIG (reference sequence). The DNA of the CDR3 is TGTGCCTGGAGTAAGGCGGCCCGGGAGGCCCAGTACTTC. Translation: CAWSKAAREAQYF. The full variable domain, rest sourced from reference TRBV30 and TRBJ2-5, is SQTIHQWPATLVQPVGSPLSLECTVEGTSNPNLYWYRQAAGRGLQLLFYSVGIGQISSEVPQNLSASRPQDRQFILSSKKLLLSDSGFYLCAWSKAAREAQYFGPGTRLLVL.

The rearrangement links TRBV9 to TRBJ2-1, with 8 bases matching TRBD2. After removal of 2 bases from V and 7 bases from J, the junction contained 8 bases not matched to a gene. The CDR3 consists of 15 residues. CDR1 and CDR2 from the germline V gene are SGDLS and YYNGEE. The CDR3 nucleotides read TGTGCCAGCAGCGTCACCAGCGGGAGTGGAAATGAGCAGTTCTTC. It specifies CASSVTSGSGNEQFF.

V is TRBV4-1 and J is TRBJ2-1; D is perhaps TRBD2 (6 bases). Germline values: CDR1 MGHRA, CDR2 YSYEKL. Trimming removed 1 base at V and 1 base at J, with 8 bases between. The CDR3 has 15 residues. The CDR3, as DNA: TGCGCCAGCAGCCAAGCCGGGGGATCCTACAATGAGCAGTTCTTC. Translation gives CASSQAGGSYNEQFF.

The genes are TRBV4-1 and TRBJ2-1, with D tentatively TRBD2 (5 bases). The length of the CDR3 is 17 residues. The germline V gene encodes CDR1 MGHRA and CDR2 YSYEKL. The ends were cut back, 0 bases at V and 6 bases at J, with 18 bases in the middle. The DNA of the CDR3 is TGCGCCAGCAGCCAAGAGCCCCAACGGGAATGGGGCAATGAGCAGTTCTTC. Translating it yields CASSQEPQREWGNEQFF.

This chain links TRBV6-1 with TRBJ2-5; 9 positions agree with TRBD1. The V and J ends lost 6 bases and 5 bases, in that order; junction bases with no gene match: 7. The CDR3 runs 14 residues. The germline CDR1 and CDR2 sequences are MNHNS and SASEGT. CDR3 nucleotide sequence: TGTGCCAGCAGCGGGACAGGGTTCCGGGAGACCCAGTACTTC. Amino acid sequence: CASSGTGFRETQYF.

This clone was detected a few times. J is TRBJ2-3 and V is TRBV7-9, with 7 positions matching TRBD1. Germline-derived CDR1 and CDR2 are SEHNR and FQNEAQ (reference sequence). Trimming at V came to 6 bases and at J to 0 bases, leaving 6 bases not matched to a gene. This CDR3 has 15 amino acids. This chain's CDR3 is CASSLNRGSTDTQYF. In DNA, the CDR3 is TGTGCCAGCAGTTTAAACAGGGGTAGCACAGATACGCAGTATTTT.

This clone was picked up a small number of times. This rearrangement joins TRBV9 to TRBJ2-1; D perhaps matches TRBD1 (5 bases). Germline V gives CDR1 SGDLS, CDR2 YYNGEE. Trimming left V 5 bases short and J 7 bases short, with 10 bases between. This CDR3 region has 12 residues. CDR3 residues: CASRGLTNEQFF. The CDR3 DNA reads TGTGCCAGCAGGGGGCTTACGAATGAGCAGTTCTTC.

This sequence joins TRBV9 and TRBJ2-7; 8 nucleotides agree with TRBD2. The V segment lost 3 bases and the J segment 7 bases; nucleotides outside the gene matches: 9. The CDR3 length is 14 residues. From germline, CDR1 is SGDLS and CDR2 YYNGEE. CDR3 in amino acids: CASSASGTSGEQYF. The CDR3 DNA sequence: TGTGCCAGCAGCGCGTCCGGGACTAGTGGGGAGCAGTACTTC. Using reference TRBV9 and TRBJ2-7 for the parts outside the CDR3, the full variable domain is DSGVTQTPKHLITATGQRVTLRCSPRSGDLSVYWYQQSLDQGLQFLIQYYNGEERAKGNILERFSAQQFPDLHSELNLSSLELGDSALYFCASSASGTSGEQYFGPGTRLTVT.

The chain is built from TRBV11-2 and TRBJ2-1; 8 nucleotides agree with TRBD2. This CDR3 has 15 amino acids. CDR1 is SGHAT, CDR2 FQNNGV, per germline. The trim removed 1 base at V and 4 bases at J, leaving 3 bases unmatched. The CDR3 coding sequence is TGTGCCAGCAGCTTAGCGCGGGAGGTGTACAATGAGCAGTTCTTC. This sequence encodes CASSLAREVYNEQFF.